The present entry profiles one TCR beta chain with its context. Its antigen is currently unknown. The material for each subset, its genomic DNA, was split evenly across several immunoSEQ plates. The data were produced by immunoSEQ multiplex PCR, yet TCRdb's version contains in-frame clones alone and is incomplete. This sample yields about 1 million clones, of which around 76% are seen a single time; about 1.4% belongs to the top ten. These data are taken from a study of shared clonotypes between healthy human individuals. Study background: Per donor, three plates held CD4 naive cells, three held CD4 memory, two held CD8 naive and one held CD8 memory. Regarding the study as a whole: Clonotype sharing among donors was thought likely to change with sequencing depth. With four donors compared, around 4.7% of naive CD4 clonotypes were shared.

The trim removed 5 bases at V and 5 bases at J, leaving 12 bases unmatched. Germline lookup yields CDR1 WNHNN and CDR2 SYGVQD (reference sequence). The CDR3 has 16 amino acids. This sequence originates from a man younger than 35 in good health. The V gene is TRBV10-1, the J gene TRBJ1-5; 7 bases map to TRBD1. Specimen: memory CD4+ T cells sorted from blood. Stated subset: CD45RA-negative fraction. The chain's CDR3 is CASSSQGQQKDQPQHF. For the CDR3, the DNA is TGCGCCAGCAGTTCACAGGGACAGCAAAAAGATCAGCCCCAGCATTTT.